A single T cell receptor beta chain is shown here with its context. The identical CDR3 is also encoded by other nucleotide sequences in the sample. Profiling relied on immunoSEQ multiplex PCR, and the TCRdb table lists in-frame clones only, not all of them. This sample has some 94,000 clones, with around 91% found just once. This specimen belongs to a study of OX40 agonist ivuxolimab in advanced cancers. Here the sequenced sample was CD4+ or CD8+ T cells sorted from blood, taken in a trial of the OX40 agonist ivuxolimab. The TCR sequence derives from an adult with an advanced solid tumor such as melanoma, head and neck, liver or kidney cancer.

CDR3 sequence: CASRDLRGVLRDMNTEAFF. The CDR3 nucleotides read TGTGCCAGCAGAGACCTTCGGGGGGTTCTACGTGACATGAACACTGAAGCTTTCTTT. This chain joins TRBV11-3 and TRBJ1-1, with a tentative D call TRBD1 (5 bases). This CDR3 spans 19 amino acids. The V end lost 6 bases, the J end lost 0 bases, and 26 bases lay between the germline ends. Germline values: CDR1 SGHNT, CDR2 YENEEA.